This T cell receptor beta chain was captured by sequencing in a study of control samples from healthy donors and cancer patients. Germline-derived CDR1 and CDR2 are MDHEN and SYDVKM. The CDR3 totals 18 residues. About this clone: A junction boundary mismatches the germline segment, possibly from a read error.

Sequencing was performed with immunoSEQ multiplex PCR; in TCRdb, only in-frame clones are kept and a portion is missing. The table has about 85,000 clones, about 89% seen once; the top ten hold 7.6%. The sequence derives from an older woman in good health. The sample was blood. V is TRBV28 and J is TRBJ2-7; 15 nucleotides match TRBD2. CDR3 sequence reads: CASSLNPRTSGRAYGQYF. The CDR3 coding sequence is TGTGCCAGCAGTTTGAACCCTCGGACTAGCGGGAGGGCTTACGGGCAGTACTTC.